One and the same sample provided the 21 T cell receptor beta chains below, sequenced in a study of blood T cell repertoires in COVID-19. The repertoire was sequenced with immunoSEQ multiplex PCR; TCRdb's copy has only in-frame clones and lacks some. The repertoire holds some 380,000 clones, with 90% as singletons. What was sequenced was peripheral blood. These receptors were collected from a man between 18 and 35 years old with active or convalescent COVID-19.

The chain employs TRBV27 and TRBJ1-1; no clear D. Germline V gene data show CDR1 as MNHEY and CDR2 as SMNVEV (reference sequence). The CDR3 runs 12 residues. The V end lost 2 bases, the J end lost 7 bases, and 8 bases lay between the germline ends. CDR3 nucleotide sequence: TGTGCCAGCAGTTTACCCGGGATTGAAGCTTTCTTT. As protein: CASSLPGIEAFF.

This clone was detected only a few times. The chain carries TRBV2 and TRBJ1-4, with no clear D. The V gene lost 11 bases and the J gene lost 7 bases, with 20 bases spanning the gap. Germline CDR1 reads SNHLY; CDR2 reads FYNNEI. This CDR3 is 14 amino acids long. The CDR3 region has the DNA TGTGCCGGGAATAGTGCCCTCGGGATTGAAAAACTGTTTTTT. The encoded protein is CAGNSALGIEKLFF.

This chain connects TRBV7-9 to TRBJ2-3; TRBD1 matches 10 bases. The V gene end was trimmed by 5 bases and the J gene end by 2 bases; junction bases not matched to a gene: 4. Per germline, CDR1 SEHNR and CDR2 FQNEAQ (reference sequence). The CDR3 is made up of 15 amino acids. CDR3 sequence reads: CASSRQGAPTDTQYF. The CDR3 bases are TGTGCCAGCAGCCGACAGGGGGCCCCCACAGATACGCAGTATTTT.

The chain has TRBV18 and TRBJ2-7; 9 bases map to TRBD2. V shed 0 bases and J 2 bases; nucleotides not matched to a gene: 2. There are 15 residues in the CDR3. Germline CDR1 and CDR2: KGHSH and LQKENI. For the CDR3, the DNA is TGTGCCAGCTCACCACCGTCTAGCGGGGCCTACGAGCAGTACTTC. This translates into CASSPPSSGAYEQYF.

The rearrangement links TRBV11-2 to TRBJ1-2; 8 bases line up with TRBD1. Trimming cost V 2 bases and J 8 bases; bases outside gene matches: 4. Germline lookup yields CDR1 SGHAT and CDR2 FQNNGV. This CDR3 comprises 13 residues. The CDR3 DNA reads as TGTGCCAGCAGCTTATCGGCAGGGGGCGGCTACACCTTC. Translated, it gives CASSLSAGGGYTF. The complete variable domain, with remaining parts taken from reference TRBV11-2 and TRBJ1-2, reads EAGVAQSPRYKIIEKRQSVAFWCNPISGHATLYWYQQILGQGPKLLIQFQNNGVVDDSQLPKDRFSAERLKGVDSTLKIQPAKLEDSAVYLCASSLSAGGGYTFGSGTRLTVV.

The chain uses TRBV7-2 and TRBJ2-7, with 8 bases aligning to TRBD1. CDR1 is SGHTA, CDR2 FQGNSA, per germline. V gave up 2 bases and J gave up 6 bases; unmatched junction bases: 6. The CDR3 covers 14 residues. In nucleotides, the CDR3 is TGTGCCAGCAGCTTACAGGGGGCGACCGTCGAGCAGTACTTC. As protein: CASSLQGATVEQYF. Full variable domain (missing parts from reference TRBV7-2 and TRBJ2-7): GAGVSQSPSNKVTEKGKDVELRCDPISGHTALYWYRQSLGQGLEFLIYFQGNSAPDKSGLPSDRFSAERTGGSVSTLTIQRTQQEDSAVYLCASSLQGATVEQYFGPGTRLTVT.

This clone was recorded once. The chain is built from TRBV27 and TRBJ2-7; 10 nucleotides match TRBD2. The CDR3 consists of 17 residues. V lost 3 bases and J lost 7; bases outside the gene matches: 15. The germline CDR1 and CDR2 sequences are MNHEY and SMNVEV (reference sequence). DNA for the CDR3: TGTGCCAGCAGTTTCGCACGGACTAGCGGAGGGGGGTTGGAGCAGTACTTC. Its translation is CASSFARTSGGGLEQYF.

This sequence joins TRBV6-1 and TRBJ1-1; no clear D gene. This CDR3 contains 11 residues. V lost 8 bases, J lost 10 bases, and 14 bases lay in between. Per the germline V gene, CDR1 is MNHNS and CDR2 is SASEGT. CDR3 protein: CASGKQMGAFF. The CDR3 bases are TGTGCCAGCGGAAAACAGATGGGAGCTTTCTTT.

The rearrangement uses TRBV14 and TRBJ2-3; D possibly corresponds to TRBD1 (6 bases). The ends were cut back, 1 base at V and 5 bases at J, with 16 bases in the middle. The CDR3 has 16 residues. CDR1 SGHDN and CDR2 FVKESK come from the germline V gene. The CDR3: CASSQGAHGTQDTQYF. The CDR3 DNA sequence: TGTGCCAGCAGCCAAGGTGCTCACGGGACACAAGATACGCAGTATTTT.

This CDR3 is CASSQGVGTGNQPQHF. The CDR3 DNA sequence: TGTGCCAGCAGCCAAGGGGTTGGGACAGGAAATCAGCCCCAGCATTTT. This chain joins TRBV4-2 and TRBJ1-5, with 8 bases that match TRBD1. Trimming took 1 base from V and 4 from J; bases not matched to a gene: 6. Germline lookup yields CDR1 LGHNA and CDR2 YNFKEQ. CDR3 length: 16 residues.

The chain is built from TRBV10-3 and TRBJ1-3; tentatively, D is TRBD1 (6 bases). The germline V gene has CDR1 ENHRY and CDR2 SYGVKD. Trimming took off 6 bases at V and 2 bases at J, with 11 bases between the two ends. CDR3 length: 14 amino acids. CDR3 nucleotide sequence: TGTGCCATCAGACGGGACACGGCTGGAAACACCATATATTTT. Protein: CAIRRDTAGNTIYF.

The chain has TRBV23-1 and TRBJ2-5; 10 positions agree with TRBD1. TRBV23-1 is labeled an ORF, and its function is uncertain. The junction had 6 bases not matched to a gene; V was cut back by 0 bases and J by 5 bases. The CDR3 length is 16 residues. The CDR3 nucleotides read TGCGCCAGCAGTCAATCGGTAGGACAGGGGGTGGAGACCCAGTACTTC. Amino acid sequence: CASSQSVGQGVETQYF.

V is TRBV19 and J is TRBJ1-1; 7 bases agree with TRBD1. The V segment lost 9 bases and the J segment 6 bases; nucleotides outside the gene matches: 10. The germline V gene encodes CDR1 LNHDA and CDR2 SQIVND (reference sequence). This CDR3 has 13 amino acids. CDR3 nucleotides: TGTGCCAGCTTTGACAGGGTATTTGCTGAAGCTTTCTTT. Protein sequence: CASFDRVFAEAFF.

The gene calls are TRBV18 and TRBJ1-1; no clear D. Germline loops: CDR1 KGHSH, CDR2 LQKENI. Between the trimmed V and J ends, which lost 6 bases and 4 bases, there was a span of 9 bases. The CDR3 is made up of 12 amino acids. CDR3 sequence: CASSPGSTEAFF. The CDR3 DNA sequence: TGTGCCAGCTCCCCGGGGAGCACTGAAGCTTTCTTT. Full variable domain (rest looked up from reference TRBV18 and TRBJ1-1): NAGVMQNPRHLVRRRGQEARLRCSPMKGHSHVYWYRQLPEEGLKFMVYLQKENIIDESGMPKERFSAEFPKEGPSILRIQQVVRGDSAAYFCASSPGSTEAFFGQGTRLTVV.

This chain connects TRBV27 to TRBJ1-6; maybe TRBD1 (6 bases). The CDR3 is made up of 15 amino acids. V lost 4 bases to trimming and J lost 8 bases, with 15 bases between them. CDR1 and CDR2 from the germline V gene are MNHEY and SMNVEV (reference sequence). The CDR3: CASSSAGAGDSPLHF. The CDR3 DNA reads as TGTGCCAGCAGTTCTGCAGGGGCCGGGGATTCACCCCTCCACTTT.

CDR3 in amino acids: CASSPPVSGNTIYF. DNA for the CDR3: TGTGCCAGCTCACCACCGGTGAGCGGAAACACCATATATTTT. The chain joins TRBV18 to TRBJ1-3; the D is unclear. Germline assignment: CDR1 KGHSH and CDR2 LQKENI. The CDR3 totals 14 residues. V lost 0 bases and J lost 4, with 7 bases in between.

Only a few counts were recorded for this clone. The chain carries TRBV5-8 and TRBJ1-5; no clear D. The CDR3 runs to 15 residues. Germline V CDR1 and CDR2: SGHTS, YDEGEE. The V and J ends lost 4 bases and 6 bases respectively, with 17 bases between them. The CDR3 nucleotides are TGTGCCAGCAGCCCCCTTGGAGGGTTCCTTCAGCCCCAGCATTTT. Translating gives CASSPLGGFLQPQHF.

The chain joins TRBV7-2 to TRBJ2-7; tentatively, D is TRBD2 (5 bases). Per germline, CDR1 SGHTA and CDR2 FQGNSA. The CDR3 covers 14 residues. Between the trimmed V and J ends, which lost 4 bases and 3 bases, there was a span of 13 bases. The CDR3 DNA follows: TGTGCCAGCAGCTACCGGGGTCTCGGCTACGAGCAGTACTTC. This codes for CASSYRGLGYEQYF.

V is TRBV5-1 and J is TRBJ2-7; 11 nucleotides align to TRBD2. This CDR3 has 17 amino acids. J lost 0 bases, V lost 3 bases, and 8 bases had no gene match. CDR1 and CDR2 from the germline V gene are SGHRS and YFSETQ. The CDR3 DNA reads as TGCGCCAGCAGCTCCCCCCGAACTAGCGGGGGCTCCTACGAGCAGTACTTC. This codes for CASSSPRTSGGSYEQYF.

The chain carries TRBV6-6 and TRBJ1-2, with D perhaps matching TRBD1 (6 bases). CDR3 length equals 12 residues. The V gene's germline CDR1 is MNHNY and CDR2 SVGAGI (reference sequence). V shed 6 bases and J shed 4 bases, with 9 bases lying between them. In nucleotides, the CDR3 is TGTGCCAGCAGCTCGGACAGCTATGGCTACACCTTC. This codes for CASSSDSYGYTF.

J is TRBJ2-7 and V is TRBV14; 11 bases line up with TRBD1. Germline CDR1 reads SGHDN; CDR2 reads FVKESK. CDR3 size: 16 residues. The ends lost 1 base at V and 7 bases at J; junction bases unmatched: 9. CDR3 bases: TGTGCCAGCAGCCAAGTGTTTGGACAGGGGGCTGGAGAGCAGTACTTC. Translating gives CASSQVFGQGAGEQYF.